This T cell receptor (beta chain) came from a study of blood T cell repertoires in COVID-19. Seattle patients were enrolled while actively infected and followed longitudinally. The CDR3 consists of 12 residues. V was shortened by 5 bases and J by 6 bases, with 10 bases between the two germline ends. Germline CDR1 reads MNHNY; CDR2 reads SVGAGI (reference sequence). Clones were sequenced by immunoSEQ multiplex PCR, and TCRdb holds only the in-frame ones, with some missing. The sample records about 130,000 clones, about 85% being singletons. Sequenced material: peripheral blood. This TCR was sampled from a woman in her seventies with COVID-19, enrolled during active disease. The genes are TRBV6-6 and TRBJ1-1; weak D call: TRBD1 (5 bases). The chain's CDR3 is CASSTTDPEAFF. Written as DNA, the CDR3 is TGTGCCAGCAGTACGACAGATCCTGAAGCTTTCTTT.